These 3 T cell receptor beta chains originate from one sample sequenced in a study of PD-L1 blockade in urothelial cancer (dated by TCRdb to about 2017). The time point label corresponds to: peripheral blood 6 weeks after treatment start. The library came from the immunoSEQ multiplex PCR assay. The table was pulled from immuneACCESS by TCRdb, which kept in-frame rearrangements only. Such tables lose some clones; where checked, under half of the loss comes from unresolved V genes, and the rest has no known cause. Across this sample there are about 35,000 clones, with about four fifths seen only once. The ten largest clones represent roughly 10% of the sample. The sample here was PBMCs, taken around atezolizumab (anti-PD-L1) treatment. Receptor source: a man between 40 and 49 years old with urothelial cancer.

The J gene is TRBJ1-1, the V gene TRBV19; D might be TRBD1 (6 bases). The germline V gene encodes CDR1 LNHDA and CDR2 SQIVND (reference sequence). The CDR3 extends over 13 amino acids. Trimming pared 2 bases from V and 4 bases from J, leaving 8 bases between. This CDR3 reads CASSIRGATEAFF. The CDR3 DNA follows: TGTGCCAGTAGTATACGGGGGGCCACTGAAGCTTTCTTT.

The genes are TRBV29-1 and TRBJ2-1; the match to TRBD1 covers 9 bases. CDR1 and CDR2 (germline): SQVTM, ANQGSEA. CDR3 length equals 14 residues. J lost 7 bases, V lost 4 bases, and 8 bases had no gene match. The CDR3 bases are TGCAGCGTTGTTCCCGGGACAGGGTTGAATGAGCAGTTCTTC. Residues: CSVVPGTGLNEQFF.

This clone was seen a single time. The rearrangement links TRBV5-1 to TRBJ2-5, with TRBD2 as a possible D gene (6 bases). Trimming removed 1 base at V and 5 bases at J, with 18 bases between. There are 16 residues in the CDR3. CDR1 and CDR2 (germline): SGHRS, YFSETQ. This chain's CDR3 is CASSLTTGTARETQYF. Written as DNA, the CDR3 is TGCGCCAGCAGCTTGACAACCGGGACTGCACGGGAGACCCAGTACTTC.